These 13 T cell receptor beta chains were sequenced from one sample in a study of chemoradiotherapy in HPV16-positive cancers. Assay: immunoSEQ multiplex PCR; the TCRdb copy retains only in-frame clones and omits some. The sample yields under 35,000 clones, over 90% seen once. The material was blood, obtained from a patient who underwent chemoradiotherapy. The receptors derive from a human donor with HPV-associated anogenital cancer.

This chain uses TRBV28 with TRBJ1-2, with 8 bases that match TRBD1. Trimming removed 5 bases from V and 5 bases from J; junction bases left unmatched: 4. The germline CDR1 and CDR2 sequences are MDHEN and SYDVKM. The CDR3 runs to 13 residues. Written as DNA, the CDR3 is TGTGCCAGCAGTCAGGACAGGGTATATGGCTACACCTTC. Protein sequence: CASSQDRVYGYTF.

V usage is TRBV9 and J usage is TRBJ1-6; 7 bases are a match to TRBD1. Losses at the gene ends were 4 bases for V and 2 bases for J; bases not matched to a gene: 6. The CDR3 has 16 amino acids. Germline V gives CDR1 SGDLS, CDR2 YYNGEE. The CDR3 reads CASSLTGEAYNSPLHF. DNA for the CDR3: TGTGCCAGCAGCTTAACAGGGGAGGCCTATAATTCACCCCTCCACTTT. Complete variable domain (other parts from reference TRBV9 and TRBJ1-6): DSGVTQTPKHLITATGQRVTLRCSPRSGDLSVYWYQQSLDQGLQFLIQYYNGEERAKGNILERFSAQQFPDLHSELNLSSLELGDSALYFCASSLTGEAYNSPLHFGNGTRLTVT.

This clone was seen just once. CDR3 region: CASSLRVPGELFF. The DNA for the CDR3 is TGTGCCAGCAGTTTAAGGGTTCCGGGGGAGCTGTTTTTT. V is TRBV27 and J is TRBJ2-2, with D uncertain. The V end was cut by 2 bases, the J end by 8 bases, with 9 bases between. This CDR3 is 13 amino acids long. CDR1 MNHEY and CDR2 SMNVEV come from the germline V gene (reference sequence).

The V gene is TRBV7-9, the J gene TRBJ2-5; D is uncertain. This CDR3 is 17 amino acids long. Looked up from germline, CDR1 is SEHNR and CDR2 is FQNEAQ (reference sequence). The germline V and J ends were trimmed by 1 base and 5 bases, with 20 bases remaining between them. The CDR3 here is CASSLEDRTFSRETQYF. The DNA of the CDR3 is TGTGCCAGCAGCTTAGAGGATCGGACCTTCTCTCGGGAGACCCAGTACTTC.

CDR3: CASSFSGRAFF. The CDR3 coding sequence is TGTGCCAGCAGTTTCTCCGGGAGAGCTTTCTTT. The chain couples TRBV28 to TRBJ1-1, with D hard to call. Looked up from germline, CDR1 is MDHEN and CDR2 is SYDVKM. V gave up 3 bases and J gave up 10 bases, with 9 bases separating them. This CDR3 region has 11 residues.

The V call is TRBV4-2, the J call TRBJ1-1, with D unclear. Germline loops: CDR1 LGHNA, CDR2 YNFKEQ. The V gene lost 4 bases and the J gene lost 5 bases, with 20 bases spanning the gap. This CDR3 has 16 amino acids. The CDR3 nucleotides read TGTGCCAGCAGCCGAACATCCGCCTCGGGGAGAACTGAAGCTTTCTTT. It yields the protein CASSRTSASGRTEAFF.

The rearrangement joins TRBV4-3 to TRBJ2-2, with a weak D call TRBD1 (5 bases). The CDR3 totals 15 residues. Germline lookup yields CDR1 LGHNA and CDR2 YSLEER. Trimming took 6 bases from V and 1 from J, leaving 12 bases between them. The CDR3 nucleotides are TGCGCCAGCAGAGCCAGGGTACTGAACACCGGGGAGCTGTTTTTT. Translation: CASRARVLNTGELFF.

The chain recombines TRBV6-6 with TRBJ2-1; 9 nucleotides match TRBD1. Germline CDR1 MNHNY, CDR2 SVGAGI (reference sequence). This CDR3 spans 15 amino acids. J lost 5 bases, V lost 2 bases, and 4 bases had no gene match. CDR3 region: CASSYEGQGDNEQFF. The DNA for the CDR3 is TGTGCCAGCAGTTACGAGGGACAGGGCGACAATGAGCAGTTCTTC.

This rearrangement joins TRBV7-9 to TRBJ2-5; tentative D call: TRBD2 (6 bases). This CDR3 has 12 residues. With 0 bases removed from V and 9 bases from J, the gap between germline ends came to 8 bases. Looked up from germline, CDR1 is SEHNR and CDR2 is FQNEAQ (reference sequence). The CDR3 nucleotides read TGTGCCAGCAGCTTAGCGTGGGGGGCCCAGTACTTC. This sequence encodes CASSLAWGAQYF.

V gene TRBV9 combines with J gene TRBJ1-2, with a possible D match to TRBD1 (5 bases). CDR1 and CDR2 from the germline V gene are SGDLS and YYNGEE. CDR3 length: 15 amino acids. V was shortened by 0 bases and J by 4 bases, with 13 bases between the two germline ends. The CDR3 bases are TGTGCCAGCAGCGTAGAACCGCAGGGTGGCTATGGCTACACCTTC. Its translation: CASSVEPQGGYGYTF. Based on the CDR3 plus reference TRBV9 and TRBJ1-2, the full variable domain is DSGVTQTPKHLITATGQRVTLRCSPRSGDLSVYWYQQSLDQGLQFLIQYYNGEERAKGNILERFSAQQFPDLHSELNLSSLELGDSALYFCASSVEPQGGYGYTFGSGTRLTVV.

The chain is built from TRBV7-2 and TRBJ2-1, with unresolved D. V gave up 4 bases and J gave up 4 bases, with 8 bases separating them. Looked up from germline, CDR1 is SGHTA and CDR2 is FQGNSA. CDR3 length equals 13 residues. The CDR3 DNA follows: TGTGCCAGCAGCTGGGATTTTTACAATGAGCAGTTCTTC. This translates into CASSWDFYNEQFF.

The chain couples TRBV19 to TRBJ2-5; D is undetermined. This CDR3 contains 15 residues. V was cut by 5 bases and J by 2 bases, with 15 bases left in between. Germline V CDR1 and CDR2: LNHDA, SQIVND (reference sequence). CDR3: CASSARHIDQETQYF. The CDR3, as DNA: TGTGCCAGTAGTGCCCGACACATAGATCAAGAGACCCAGTACTTC.

V is TRBV5-3 and J is TRBJ2-7; TRBD2 aligns across 8 bases. TRBV5-3 is designated an ORF whose function remains uncertain. V trimming: 4 bases; J trimming: 4 bases; junction bases outside the gene matches: 7. CDR3 length: 14 residues. The CDR3 bases are TGTGCCAGAAGCCCAGGGACTAGGATGTACGAGCAGTACTTC. Translating gives CARSPGTRMYEQYF.